A single sample is the source of the 21 T cell receptor beta chains below, sequenced in a study of blood T cells in healthy people across ages (dated by TCRdb to about 2015). Libraries came from 5' RACE. These reads were obtained on an Illumina HiSeq 2500. A second PCR of roughly 7 to 11 cycles was run with a J-beta primer mix and a sample-barcoded 5' primer. The raw public data were reprocessed by TCRdb itself: fastp quality trimming at Q25, MiXCR clonotype calling, in-frame beta chains only. When rows share a CDR3 protein, they turn into one entry using the most common DNA and genes. Present in this sample are hundreds of thousands of distinct CDR3 sequences, about 28% of which were seen just once. Around 16% of the sample comes from the top ten. Material for sequencing was blood. All receptors come from a woman over 75 in good health.

This chain connects TRBV7-2 to TRBJ2-7; 8 bases match TRBD2. Germline CDR1 is SGHTA and CDR2 is FQGNSA. This CDR3 comprises 15 residues. Unmatched junction bases numbered 5, after V lost 0 bases and J lost 4 bases. CDR3 sequence reads: CASSLAGLATYEQYF. DNA of the CDR3: TGTGCCAGCAGCTTAGCCGGACTAGCAACTTACGAGCAGTACTTC. Supplemented by reference TRBV7-2 and TRBJ2-7, the full variable domain reads GAGVSQSPSNKVTEKGKDVELRCDPISGHTALYWYRQSLGQGLEFLIYFQGNSAPDKSGLPSDRFSAERTGGSVSTLTIQRTQQEDSAVYLCASSLAGLATYEQYFGPGTRLTVT.

This clonotype came up many times. The chain recombines TRBV7-9 with TRBJ2-5, with TRBD2 matching 14 bases. Germline values: CDR1 SEHNR, CDR2 FQNEAQ (reference sequence). J lost 8 bases, V lost 3 bases, and 11 bases had no gene match. The CDR3 runs 17 residues. The CDR3 here is CASSFLPTSGGAVTQYF. The CDR3 bases are TGTGCCAGCAGCTTTCTCCCGACTAGCGGGGGGGCCGTAACCCAGTACTTC.

This clonotype was detected only a few times. V is TRBV5-1 and J is TRBJ1-5; weak D call: TRBD1 (5 bases). V gave up 2 bases and J gave up 4 bases, with 13 bases separating them. The CDR3 extends over 15 amino acids. The germline CDR1 and CDR2 sequences are SGHRS and YFSETQ. The chain's CDR3 is CASSFTGTRNQPQHF. DNA of the CDR3: TGCGCCAGCAGCTTCACCGGGACGCGAAATCAGCCCCAGCATTTT. Full variable domain (remainder filled in from reference TRBV5-1 and TRBJ1-5): KAGVTQTPRYLIKTRGQQVTLSCSPISGHRSVSWYQQTPGQGLQFLFEYFSETQRNKGNFPGRFSGRQFSNSRSEMNVSTLELGDSALYLCASSFTGTRNQPQHFGDGTRLSIL.

This clonotype was observed a single time. The rearrangement uses TRBV10-3 and TRBJ2-1; tentative D call: TRBD2 (7 bases). The V and J ends lost 5 bases and 12 bases respectively, with 35 bases between them. Germline CDR1 reads ENHRY; CDR2 reads SYGVKD. The CDR3 has 19 residues. The CDR3 spells CAISPRGAQSWLAGAGQFF. The DNA for the CDR3 is TGTGCCATCAGTCCCCGGGGGGCACAATCGTGGCTAGCAGGAGCAGGGCAGTTCTTC.

A few counts support this clonotype. The chain uses TRBV11-2 and TRBJ1-6; tentative D call: TRBD1 (5 bases). Trimming removed 3 bases from V and 10 bases from J, with 13 bases in between. CDR3 length: 14 amino acids. CDR1 and CDR2 (germline): SGHAT, FQNNGV. This CDR3 is CASSLRRGTSPLHF. The CDR3, as DNA: TGTGCCAGCAGCTTGAGGAGGGGCACGTCACCCCTCCACTTT.

This clonotype was recorded a few times. A read error may be the cause here, since a much bigger clone is one base away. The rearrangement links TRBV7-2 to TRBJ2-7, with D perhaps matching TRBD1 or TRBD2 (6 bases each). The V gene's germline CDR1 is SGHTA and CDR2 FQGNSA. The length of the CDR3 is 15 residues. V was cut by 3 bases and J by 3 bases, with 15 bases left in between. Written as DNA, the CDR3 is TGTGCCAGCAGCTTGTTAACGGGGGCGAACTACGAGCAGTACTTC. Protein: CASSLLTGANYEQYF. Complete variable domain (other parts from reference TRBV7-2 and TRBJ2-7): GAGVSQSPSNKVTEKGKDVELRCDPISGHTALYWYRQSLGQGLEFLIYFQGNSAPDKSGLPSDRFSAERTGGSVSTLTIQRTQQEDSAVYLCASSLLTGANYEQYFGPGTRLTVT.

V usage is TRBV6-6 and J usage is TRBJ1-3; D is uncertain. This CDR3 contains 15 residues. Trimming stripped 2 bases from V and 0 bases from J, with 8 bases between. Germline CDR1 is MNHNY and CDR2 is SVGAGI (reference sequence). CDR3 residues: CASSYGVISGNTIYF. The CDR3 region has the DNA TGTGCCAGCAGTTACGGAGTCATCTCTGGAAACACCATATATTTT.

This clonotype was seen ten or more times. The V and J genes are TRBV6-1 and TRBJ1-5; D not certain. CDR1 is MNHNS and CDR2 is SASEGT in the germline V gene. V was pared by 2 bases and J by 7 bases, with 6 bases between. This CDR3 is built from 12 residues. CDR3 DNA sequence: TGTGCCAGCAGTGAATTTTGGCAGCCCCAGCATTTT. Residues: CASSEFWQPQHF.

This clonotype was observed at least ten times. The rearrangement joins TRBV12-3 or TRBV12-4 to TRBJ1-6; 7 positions match TRBD1. The V gene end was trimmed by 3 bases and the J gene end by 7 bases; junction bases not matched to a gene: 9. This CDR3 comprises 16 residues. CDR3 bases: TGTGCCAGCAGTTTGGGTACGGGACAGTTGAATTCACCCCTCCACTTT. Translating gives CASSLGTGQLNSPLHF.

This clonotype showed up many times. The rearrangement uses TRBV7-9 and TRBJ1-1; D ambiguous. V was cut by 5 bases and J by 0 bases, with 7 bases left in between. This CDR3 has 13 residues. CDR1 SEHNR and CDR2 FQNEAQ come from the germline V gene (reference sequence). In nucleotides, the CDR3 is TGTGCCAGCAGCCCTCTTGTGAACACTGAAGCTTTCTTT. Protein product: CASSPLVNTEAFF.

The chain uses TRBV7-9 and TRBJ2-1; 8 bases map to TRBD1. The CDR3 has 14 amino acids. Germline V gene sequence: CDR1 SEHNR, CDR2 FQNEAQ (reference sequence). V shed 5 bases and J 7 bases; nucleotides not matched to a gene: 7. For the CDR3, the DNA is TGTGCCAGCAGCGCGACAGGGGCAGGGAATGAGCAGTTCTTC. Protein product: CASSATGAGNEQFF.

The chain employs TRBV3-1 and TRBJ2-5, with D possibly TRBD2 on 6 matching bases. The V end was cut by 2 bases, the J end by 9 bases, with 7 bases between. The germline V gene encodes CDR1 LGHDT and CDR2 YNNKEL (reference sequence). There are 11 residues in the CDR3. CDR3 bases: TGTGCCAGCAGCCAACCGGGGGCCCAGTACTTC. Translating it yields CASSQPGAQYF.

The chain is built from TRBV29-1 and TRBJ1-1; TRBD1 matches at 7 bases. CDR3 size: 16 residues. In germline, CDR1 is SQVTM, CDR2 ANQGSEA. V was pared by 7 bases and J by 0 bases, with 14 bases of the junction left unmatched. CDR3 sequence (DNA): TGCAGCGCTGCTAGGGGGGCTGGGACAGTGAACACTGAAGCTTTCTTT. Encoded protein: CSAARGAGTVNTEAFF.

Many counts were recorded for this clonotype. This chain joins TRBV7-2 and TRBJ1-2; no definite D call. Per germline, CDR1 SGHTA and CDR2 FQGNSA. V lost 2 bases, J lost 0 bases, and 13 bases lay in between. The CDR3 runs to 16 residues. The CDR3 DNA reads as TGTGCCAGCAGCTTAAGTAGGCAGACCTCTAACTATGGCTACACCTTC. Translating gives CASSLSRQTSNYGYTF.

V and J are TRBV29-1 and TRBJ1-3, with a weak D call TRBD1 (6 bases). The CDR3 totals 16 residues. The germline V gene encodes CDR1 SQVTM and CDR2 ANQGSEA. Trimming shortened V by 3 bases and J by 1 base, and 16 bases separated the two germline ends. The CDR3, as DNA: TGCAGCGTTGATGGGTGGCGGGGGGCTTCTGGAAACACCATATATTTT. This gives the protein CSVDGWRGASGNTIYF. Filled out from reference TRBV29-1 and TRBJ1-3, the complete variable domain reads SAVISQKPSRDICQRGTSLTIQCQVDSQVTMMFWYRQQPGQSLTLIATANQGSEATYESGFVIDKFPISRPNLTFSTLTVSNMSPEDSSIYLCSVDGWRGASGNTIYFGEGSWLTVV.

This clonotype has only a few counts. This rearrangement joins TRBV14 to TRBJ1-1; D may be TRBD1 (5 bases). Trimming pared 7 bases from V and 2 bases from J, leaving 23 bases between. CDR3 length: 17 residues. The germline gives CDR1 SGHDN, CDR2 FVKESK. The CDR3 DNA reads TGTGCCAGCAACCCCGGGGTGATAGCGGGGACCAACACTGAAGCTTTCTTT. Encoded protein: CASNPGVIAGTNTEAFF.

This clonotype came up a few times. The chain carries TRBV27 and TRBJ1-2, with a possible D match to TRBD1 (6 bases). V lost 11 bases to trimming and J lost 3 bases, with 25 bases between them. Germline CDR1 is MNHEY and CDR2 is SMNVEV (reference sequence). The CDR3 totals 16 residues. DNA for the CDR3: TGTGCCGCAACTCCTAAACGGCCGGGGGGCGACTATGGCTACACCTTC. As protein: CAATPKRPGGDYGYTF.

CDR3 sequence (DNA): TGTGCCAGCAGCTTAGTCAATACAGGGAACTATGGCTACACCTTC. Encoded protein: CASSLVNTGNYGYTF. The chain combines TRBV7-9 with TRBJ1-2; a possible D gene is TRBD1 (6 bases). The CDR3 runs to 15 residues. CDR1 SEHNR and CDR2 FQNEAQ come from the germline V gene (reference sequence). The V gene lost 1 base and the J gene lost 2 bases, with 11 bases spanning the gap.

Details on this clonotype: This may arise from a read error, as a much more abundant clone is one base away. This chain links TRBV20-1 with TRBJ2-7; 9 bases map to TRBD2. Unmatched junction bases numbered 19, after V lost 6 bases and J lost 7 bases. This CDR3 has 16 residues. Per the germline V gene, CDR1 is DFQATT and CDR2 is SNEGSKA (reference sequence). CDR3 coding DNA: TGCAGTGCCCAGGCCCGCGGGGGGGCCGGATACAATGAGCAGTACTTC. Protein product: CSAQARGGAGYNEQYF.

This clonotype was found once. A read error may explain this, as a much larger clone is one base away. The chain is built from TRBV10-3 and TRBJ2-5; 10 bases are a match to TRBD1. V trimming: 3 bases; J trimming: 4 bases; junction bases outside the gene matches: 8. The CDR3 is made up of 16 amino acids. Germline CDR1 is ENHRY and CDR2 is SYGVKD. The DNA for the CDR3 is TGTGCCATCAGTGATAGGGGACAGGGGCACCGAGAGACCCAGTACTTC. Amino acid sequence: CAISDRGQGHRETQYF.

Turning to this clonotype: Compared with germline, one end of the junction differs, possibly owing to a read error. The chain recombines TRBV3-1 with TRBJ1-6; D is unclear. The CDR3 loop spans 14 amino acids. In germline, CDR1 is LGHDT, CDR2 YNNKEL (reference sequence). The CDR3 reads CASSPPRQHSPLHF. The CDR3, as DNA: TGTGCCAGCAGCCCCCCTCGTCAGCATTCTCCCCTCCACTTT.